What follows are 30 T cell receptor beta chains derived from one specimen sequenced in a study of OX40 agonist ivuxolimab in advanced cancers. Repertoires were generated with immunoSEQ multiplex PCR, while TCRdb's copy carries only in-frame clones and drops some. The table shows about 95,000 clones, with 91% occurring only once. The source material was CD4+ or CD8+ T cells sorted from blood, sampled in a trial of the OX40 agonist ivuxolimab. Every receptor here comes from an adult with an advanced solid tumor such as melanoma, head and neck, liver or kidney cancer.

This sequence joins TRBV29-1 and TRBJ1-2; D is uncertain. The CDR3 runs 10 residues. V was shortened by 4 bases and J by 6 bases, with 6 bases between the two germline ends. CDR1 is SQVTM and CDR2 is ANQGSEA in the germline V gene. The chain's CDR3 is CSVAQDGYTF. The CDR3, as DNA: TGCAGCGTTGCACAAGATGGCTACACCTTC.

The CDR3 nucleotides are TGCAGCGTAGGGACAGGGGGCTCGGGCTCCTACGAGCAGTACTTC. This translates into CSVGTGGSGSYEQYF. The chain employs TRBV29-1 and TRBJ2-7; TRBD1 aligns across 12 bases. The trim removed 6 bases at V and 0 bases at J, leaving 6 bases unmatched. Per germline, CDR1 SQVTM and CDR2 ANQGSEA. This CDR3 is 15 amino acids long.

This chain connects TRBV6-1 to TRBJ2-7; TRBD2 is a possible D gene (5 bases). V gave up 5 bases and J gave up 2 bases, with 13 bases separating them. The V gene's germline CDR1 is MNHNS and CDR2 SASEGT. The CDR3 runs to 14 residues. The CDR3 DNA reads TGTGCCAGCAGTAGGGATCGAGGGACCTACGAGCAGTACTTC. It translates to CASSRDRGTYEQYF.

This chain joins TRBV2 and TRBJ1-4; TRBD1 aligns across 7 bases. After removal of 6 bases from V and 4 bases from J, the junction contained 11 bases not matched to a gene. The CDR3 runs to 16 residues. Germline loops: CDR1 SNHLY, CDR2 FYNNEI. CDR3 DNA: TGTGCCAGCAGCTCTCGGACAGGCACTCTTAATGAAAAACTGTTTTTT. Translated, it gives CASSSRTGTLNEKLFF.

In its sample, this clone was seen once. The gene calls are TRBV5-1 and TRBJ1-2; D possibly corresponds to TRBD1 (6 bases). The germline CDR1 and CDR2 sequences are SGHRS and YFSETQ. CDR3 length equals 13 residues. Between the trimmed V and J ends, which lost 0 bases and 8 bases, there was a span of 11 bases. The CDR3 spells CASSLGQAEGYTF. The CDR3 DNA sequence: TGCGCCAGCAGCTTGGGACAGGCAGAGGGCTACACCTTC.

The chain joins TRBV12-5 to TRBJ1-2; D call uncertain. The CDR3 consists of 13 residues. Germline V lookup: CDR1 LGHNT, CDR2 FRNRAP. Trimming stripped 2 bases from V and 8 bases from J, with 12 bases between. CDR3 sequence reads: CASGLRVTDGYTF. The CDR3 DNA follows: TGTGCTAGTGGTTTGAGAGTAACCGACGGCTACACCTTC.

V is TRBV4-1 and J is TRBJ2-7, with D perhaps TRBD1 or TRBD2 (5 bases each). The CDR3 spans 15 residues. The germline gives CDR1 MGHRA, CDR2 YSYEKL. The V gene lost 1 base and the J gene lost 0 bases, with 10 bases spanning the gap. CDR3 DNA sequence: TGCGCCAGCAGCCAAGGGGGACGGACCTCCTACGAGCAGTACTTC. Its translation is CASSQGGRTSYEQYF.

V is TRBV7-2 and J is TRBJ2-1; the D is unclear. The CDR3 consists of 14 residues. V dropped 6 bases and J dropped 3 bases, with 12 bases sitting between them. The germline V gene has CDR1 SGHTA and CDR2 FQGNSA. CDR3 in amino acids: CASSQLVGYNEQFF. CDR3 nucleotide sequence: TGTGCCAGCAGTCAGCTTGTGGGCTACAATGAGCAGTTCTTC.

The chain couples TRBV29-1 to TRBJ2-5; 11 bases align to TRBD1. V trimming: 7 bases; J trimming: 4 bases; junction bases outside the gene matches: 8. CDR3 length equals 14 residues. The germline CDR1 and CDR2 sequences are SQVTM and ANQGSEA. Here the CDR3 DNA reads TGCAGCGCGGGGACAGGGGGAATTCGAGAGACCCAGTACTTC. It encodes CSAGTGGIRETQYF. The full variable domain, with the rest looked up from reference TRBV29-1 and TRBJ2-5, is SAVISQKPSRDICQRGTSLTIQCQVDSQVTMMFWYRQQPGQSLTLIATANQGSEATYESGFVIDKFPISRPNLTFSTLTVSNMSPEDSSIYLCSAGTGGIRETQYFGPGTRLLVL.

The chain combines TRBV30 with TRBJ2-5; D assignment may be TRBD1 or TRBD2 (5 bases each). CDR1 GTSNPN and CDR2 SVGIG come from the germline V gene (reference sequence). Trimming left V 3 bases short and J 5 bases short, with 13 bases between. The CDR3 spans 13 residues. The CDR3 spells CAWRGLAVETQYF. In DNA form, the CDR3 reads TGTGCCTGGAGGGGGCTAGCTGTTGAGACCCAGTACTTC. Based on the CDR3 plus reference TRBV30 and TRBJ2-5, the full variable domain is SQTIHQWPATLVQPVGSPLSLECTVEGTSNPNLYWYRQAAGRGLQLLFYSVGIGQISSEVPQNLSASRPQDRQFILSSKKLLLSDSGFYLCAWRGLAVETQYFGPGTRLLVL.

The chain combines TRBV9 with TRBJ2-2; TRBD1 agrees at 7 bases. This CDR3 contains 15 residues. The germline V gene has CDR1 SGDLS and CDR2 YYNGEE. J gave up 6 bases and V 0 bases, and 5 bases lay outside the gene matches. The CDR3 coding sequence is TGTGCCAGCAGCGTAGGGACAGGCGAGGCCGGGGAGCTGTTTTTT. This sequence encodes CASSVGTGEAGELFF.

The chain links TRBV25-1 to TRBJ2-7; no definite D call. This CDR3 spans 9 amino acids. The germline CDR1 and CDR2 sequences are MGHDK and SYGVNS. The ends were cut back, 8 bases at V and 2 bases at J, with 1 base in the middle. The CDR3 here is CASPYEQYF. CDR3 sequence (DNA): TGTGCCAGCCCCTACGAGCAGTACTTC.

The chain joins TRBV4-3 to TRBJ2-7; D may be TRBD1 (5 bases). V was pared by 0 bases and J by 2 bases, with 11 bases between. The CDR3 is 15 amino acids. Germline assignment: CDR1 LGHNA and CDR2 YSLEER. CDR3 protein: CASSQDVGDTYEQYF. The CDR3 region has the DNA TGCGCCAGCAGCCAAGATGTAGGGGATACCTACGAGCAGTACTTC.

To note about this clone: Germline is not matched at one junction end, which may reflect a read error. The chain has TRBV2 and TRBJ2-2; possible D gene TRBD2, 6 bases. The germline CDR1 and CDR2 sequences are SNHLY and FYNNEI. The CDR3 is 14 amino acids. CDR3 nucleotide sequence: TGTGCCAGCAGCCGGGACTCGGGCACCGGGGGGCTGTTTTTT. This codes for CASSRDSGTGGLFF.

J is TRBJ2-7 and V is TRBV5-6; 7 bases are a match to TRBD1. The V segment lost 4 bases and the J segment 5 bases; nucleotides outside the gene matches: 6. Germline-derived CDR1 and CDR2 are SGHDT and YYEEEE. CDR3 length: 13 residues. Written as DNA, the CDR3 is TGTGCCAGCAGCCACATGGACAGGAACGAGCAGTACTTC. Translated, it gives CASSHMDRNEQYF.

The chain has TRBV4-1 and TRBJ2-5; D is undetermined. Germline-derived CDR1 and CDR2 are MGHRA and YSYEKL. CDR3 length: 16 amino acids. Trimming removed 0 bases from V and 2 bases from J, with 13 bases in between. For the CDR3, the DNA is TGCGCCAGCAGCCAAGAAGTGTCTAGGGTACAAGAGACCCAGTACTTC. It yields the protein CASSQEVSRVQETQYF.

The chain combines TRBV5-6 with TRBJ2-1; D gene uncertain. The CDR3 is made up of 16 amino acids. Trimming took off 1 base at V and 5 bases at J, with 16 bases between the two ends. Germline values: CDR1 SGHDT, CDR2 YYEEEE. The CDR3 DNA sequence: TGTGCCAGCAGCTTGTACGAGAGTCCCTCGGACAATGAGCAGTTCTTC. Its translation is CASSLYESPSDNEQFF.

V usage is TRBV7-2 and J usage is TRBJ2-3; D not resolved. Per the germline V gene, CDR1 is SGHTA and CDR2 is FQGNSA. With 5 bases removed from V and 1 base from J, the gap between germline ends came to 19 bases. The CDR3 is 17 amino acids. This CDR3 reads CASSLLDSRGRTDTQYF. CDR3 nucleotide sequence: TGTGCCAGCAGCCTACTCGACTCCCGTGGTCGCACAGATACGCAGTATTTT.

As DNA, the CDR3 is TGTGCCAGCTCACGGGGTACGATAGTAGCGGGAATCGGTGAGCAGTTCTTC. Protein sequence: CASSRGTIVAGIGEQFF. The V call is TRBV18, the J call TRBJ2-1; 8 bases are shared with TRBD2. Germline assignment: CDR1 KGHSH and CDR2 LQKENI. This CDR3 spans 17 amino acids. The V gene end was trimmed by 4 bases and the J gene end by 9 bases; junction bases not matched to a gene: 17.

This CDR3 reads CASSDDQGLGYTF. CDR3 DNA sequence: TGTGCCAGCAGTGACGACCAGGGGTTAGGCTACACCTTC. The rearrangement joins TRBV6-4 to TRBJ1-2; D is possibly TRBD1 (6 bases). This CDR3 is 13 amino acids long. V lost 2 bases, J lost 8 bases, and 12 bases lay in between. Germline CDR1 MRHNA, CDR2 SNTAGT.

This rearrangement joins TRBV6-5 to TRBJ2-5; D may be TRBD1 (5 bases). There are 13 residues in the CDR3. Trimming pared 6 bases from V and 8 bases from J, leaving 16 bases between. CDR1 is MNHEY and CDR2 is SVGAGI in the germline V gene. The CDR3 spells CASRAGRLGTQYF. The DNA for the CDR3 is TGTGCCAGCAGGGCAGGGCGCCTCGGAACCCAGTACTTC.

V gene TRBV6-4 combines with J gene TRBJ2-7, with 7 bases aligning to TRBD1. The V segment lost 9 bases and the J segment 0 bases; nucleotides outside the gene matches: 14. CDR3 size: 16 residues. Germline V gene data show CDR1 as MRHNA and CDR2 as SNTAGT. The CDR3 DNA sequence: TGTGCCAGAGAACTACAGGGGCGCGGCAGCTCCTACGAGCAGTACTTC. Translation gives CARELQGRGSSYEQYF.

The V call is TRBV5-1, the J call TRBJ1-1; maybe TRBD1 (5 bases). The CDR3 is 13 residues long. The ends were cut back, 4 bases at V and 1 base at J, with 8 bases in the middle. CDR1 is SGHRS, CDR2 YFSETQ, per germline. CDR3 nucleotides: TGCGCCAGCAGCCCCGGGACGAACACTGAAGCTTTCTTT. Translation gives CASSPGTNTEAFF.

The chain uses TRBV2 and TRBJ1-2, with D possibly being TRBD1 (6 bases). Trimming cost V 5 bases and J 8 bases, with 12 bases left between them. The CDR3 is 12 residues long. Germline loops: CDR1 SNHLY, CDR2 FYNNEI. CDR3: CASSPQGKGYTF. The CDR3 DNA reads TGTGCCAGCAGTCCCCAGGGGAAAGGCTACACCTTC.

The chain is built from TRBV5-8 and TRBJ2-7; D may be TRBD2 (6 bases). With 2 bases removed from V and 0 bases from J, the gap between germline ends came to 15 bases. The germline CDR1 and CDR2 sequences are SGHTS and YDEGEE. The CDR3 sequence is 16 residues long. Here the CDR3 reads CASSLPAGPGSYEQYF. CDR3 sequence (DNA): TGTGCCAGCAGCTTACCGGCGGGACCAGGCTCCTACGAGCAGTACTTC.

The CDR3 region has the DNA TGTGCCAGCAGTTTAAAGGGGGCTGACTATGGCTACACCTTC. This sequence encodes CASSLKGADYGYTF. The chain uses TRBV28 and TRBJ1-2; 7 bases line up with TRBD1. The CDR3 sequence is 14 residues long. Germline CDR1 MDHEN, CDR2 SYDVKM. With 2 bases clipped from V and 3 bases from J, the junction kept 3 bases outside the gene matches.

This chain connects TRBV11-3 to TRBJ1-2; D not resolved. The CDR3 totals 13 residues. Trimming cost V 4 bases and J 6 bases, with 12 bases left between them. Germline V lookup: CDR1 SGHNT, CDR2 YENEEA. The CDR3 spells CASSSGVRDGYTF. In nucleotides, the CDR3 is TGTGCCAGCAGCTCCGGCGTCCGGGATGGCTACACCTTC.

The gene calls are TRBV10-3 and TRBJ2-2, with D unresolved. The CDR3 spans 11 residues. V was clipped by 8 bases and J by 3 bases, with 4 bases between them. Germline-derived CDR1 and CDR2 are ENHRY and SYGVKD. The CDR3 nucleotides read TGTGCCATCGGGGACACCGGGGAGCTGTTTTTT. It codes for CAIGDTGELFF.

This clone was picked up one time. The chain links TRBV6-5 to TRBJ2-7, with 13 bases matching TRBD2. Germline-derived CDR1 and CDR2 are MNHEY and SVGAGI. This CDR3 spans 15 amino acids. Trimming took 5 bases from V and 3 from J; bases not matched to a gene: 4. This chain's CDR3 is CASSPWTSGGYEQYF. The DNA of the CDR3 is TGTGCCAGCAGTCCCTGGACTAGCGGGGGCTACGAGCAGTACTTC.

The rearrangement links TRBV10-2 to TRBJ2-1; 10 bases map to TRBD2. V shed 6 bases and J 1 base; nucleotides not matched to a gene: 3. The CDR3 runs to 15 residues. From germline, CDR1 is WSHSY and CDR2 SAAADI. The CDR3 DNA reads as TGCGCCAGCAGCTTGACTAGCGGGTCCTACAATGAGCAGTTCTTC. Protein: CASSLTSGSYNEQFF.